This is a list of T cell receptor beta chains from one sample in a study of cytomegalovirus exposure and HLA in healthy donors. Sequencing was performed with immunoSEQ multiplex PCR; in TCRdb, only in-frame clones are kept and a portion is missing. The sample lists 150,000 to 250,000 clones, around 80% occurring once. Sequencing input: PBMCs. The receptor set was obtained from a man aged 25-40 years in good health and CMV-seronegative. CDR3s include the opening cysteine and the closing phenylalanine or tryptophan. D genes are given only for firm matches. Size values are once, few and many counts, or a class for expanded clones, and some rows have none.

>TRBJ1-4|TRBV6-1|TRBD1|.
TGTGCCAGCAGCGGACAGGGGGCGGGTGAAAAACTGTTTTTT
CASSGQGAGEKLFF
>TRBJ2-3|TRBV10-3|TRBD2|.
TGTGCCATCAGTGGACTAGCGGGAGGTCGGACACACACAGATACGCAGTATTTT
CAISGLAGGRTHTDTQYF
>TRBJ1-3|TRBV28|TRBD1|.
TGTGCCAGCAGGTCCGGGACAGCTGGAAACACCATATATTTT
CASRSGTAGNTIYF
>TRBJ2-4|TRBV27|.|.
TGTGCCAGTAGGGGCTTCGCCAAAAACATTCAGTACTTC
CASRGFAKNIQYF
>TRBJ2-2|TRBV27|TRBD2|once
TGTGCCAGCAGTCTGAGCGGGAAAGGGACCGGGGAGCTGTTTTTT
CASSLSGKGTGELFF
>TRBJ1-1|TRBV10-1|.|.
TGCGCCAGCAGTGAGCTCAGGAACACTGAAGCTTTCTTT
CASSELRNTEAFF
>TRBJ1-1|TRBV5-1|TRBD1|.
TGCGCCAGCAGCTTGTTGGGACAGGGGTATGATTTCTTT
CASSLLGQGYDFF
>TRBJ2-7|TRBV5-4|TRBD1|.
TGTGCCAGCAGTTCCACCGGGACAGGGTCCCACGAGCAGTACTTC
CASSSTGTGSHEQYF
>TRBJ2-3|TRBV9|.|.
TGTGCCAGCAGCGCGAGCCCGGACAGAATCACAGATACGCAGTATTTT
CASSASPDRITDTQYF
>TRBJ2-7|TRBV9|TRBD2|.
TGTGCCAGCAGCCTGGGACTAGCGGGAGGGTTATACGAGCAGTACTTC
CASSLGLAGGLYEQYF
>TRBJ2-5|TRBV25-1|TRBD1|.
TGTGCCAGCAGTGAGGGGACAGGGGGCGTAGTCCAAGAGACCCAGTACTTC
CASSEGTGGVVQETQYF
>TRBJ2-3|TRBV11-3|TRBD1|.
TGTGCCAGCAGCTTAGGAGGGACAGGGGTCCCAGATACGCAGTATTTT
CASSLGGTGVPDTQYF
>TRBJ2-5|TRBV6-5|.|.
TGTGCCAGCAGTCCCCCGGGACATTATAAAGAGACCCAGTACTTC
CASSPPGHYKETQYF
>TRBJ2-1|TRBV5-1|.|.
TGCGCCAGCAGCTTGGGAGGGTGGTTGGACAATGAGCAGTTCTTC
CASSLGGWLDNEQFF
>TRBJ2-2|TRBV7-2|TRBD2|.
TGTGCCAGCAGCTTTTGGGCCGGGACGCGGGGGACCGGGGAGCTGTTTTTT
CASSFWAGTRGTGELFF
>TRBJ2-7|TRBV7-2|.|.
TGTGCCGGCGAAGCGAACCCCTACGAGCAGTACTTC
CAGEANPYEQYF
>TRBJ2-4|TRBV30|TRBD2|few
TGTGCCTGGAGTGTCACTAGCGGGAGCGGTGGCATTCAGTACTTC
CAWSVTSGSGGIQYF
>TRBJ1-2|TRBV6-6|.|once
TGTGCCAGCAACCAGATCTATGGCTACACCTTC
CASNQIYGYTF
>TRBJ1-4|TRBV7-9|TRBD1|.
TGTGCCAGCAGCTTAGCGACAGGGGGGAATGAAAAACTGTTTTTT
CASSLATGGNEKLFF
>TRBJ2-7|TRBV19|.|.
TGTGCCAGTAGTATAGGGACAGCAAACTACGAGCAGTACTTC
CASSIGTANYEQYF
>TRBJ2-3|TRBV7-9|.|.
TGTGCCAGCAGCCCCCGCGGCAGCACCACAGATACGCAGTATTTT
CASSPRGSTTDTQYF
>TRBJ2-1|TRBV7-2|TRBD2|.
TGTGCCAGCAGTCCTCTTAGTGGCGGGAGATTTAATGAGCAGTTCTTC
CASSPLSGGRFNEQFF
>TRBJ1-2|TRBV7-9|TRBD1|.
TGTGCCAGCAGCGCCGGACAGGGGGCGGGTGGCTACACCTTC
CASSAGQGAGGYTF
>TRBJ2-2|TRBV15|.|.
TGTGCCACCAGAGGACAGAGTTGGGACACCGGGGAGCTGTTTTTT
CATRGQSWDTGELFF
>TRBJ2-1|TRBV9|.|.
TGTGCCAGCAGCCCCCTCTCCAGGGTTTTGGTTTACAATGAGCAGTTCTTC
CASSPLSRVLVYNEQFF
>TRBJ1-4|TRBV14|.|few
TGTGCCAGCAGCCATACTGTACAGGGTCTAGGGAAACTGTTTTTT
CASSHTVQGLGKLFF
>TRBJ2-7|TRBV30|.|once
TGTGCCTGGAACGCAGGGAAGGCCTACGAGCAGTACTTC
CAWNAGKAYEQYF
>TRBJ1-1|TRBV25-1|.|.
TGTGCCAGCACCCTAGGGAGTGAGGGGGCTGAAGCTTTCTTT
CASTLGSEGAEAFF
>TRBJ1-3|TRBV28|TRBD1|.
TGTGCCAGCATAGGCCGCCCAGGGGGCACTGGAAACACCATATATTTT
CASIGRPGGTGNTIYF
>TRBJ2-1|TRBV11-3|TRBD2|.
TGTGCCAGCAGCTTGGGGACTATATCCTACAATGAGCAGTTCTTC
CASSLGTISYNEQFF
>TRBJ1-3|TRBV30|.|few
TGTGCCTGGACGCGGCACACCTCTGGAAACACCATATATTTT
CAWTRHTSGNTIYF
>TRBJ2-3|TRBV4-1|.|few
TGCGCCAGCAGCCTTGCGGCCCAGGATACGCAGTATTTT
CASSLAAQDTQYF
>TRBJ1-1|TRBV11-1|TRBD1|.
TGTGCCAGCAGCTTAGTAGTGACAGGGAGGACTGAAGCTTTCTTT
CASSLVVTGRTEAFF
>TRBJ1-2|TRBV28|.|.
TGTGCCAGCAGTCCCCGGGCCTCGGGGGGCTACACCTTC
CASSPRASGGYTF
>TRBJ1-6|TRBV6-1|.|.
TGTGCCAGCAACCGACAGACATTTTATAATTCACCCCTCCACTTT
CASNRQTFYNSPLHF
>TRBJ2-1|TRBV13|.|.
TGTGCCAGCAGCTTAGTATCCCCCTACAATGAGCAGTTCTTC
CASSLVSPYNEQFF
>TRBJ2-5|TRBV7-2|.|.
TGTGCCAGCAGCTTAGCGCGCAATAGGCGGGAGACCCAGTACTTC
CASSLARNRRETQYF
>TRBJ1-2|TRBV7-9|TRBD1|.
TGTGCCAGCTCGAGGGAGACAGGGATTTTCGAGAATGGCTACACCTTC
CASSRETGIFENGYTF